This TCR beta chain was sequenced for a study of T cell responses to AZD1222 COVID-19 vaccine. The assay was immunoSEQ multiplex PCR, and TCRdb's table has in-frame clones only and misses some. Seen here are around 130,000 clones, 88% observed once, and the top ten hold roughly 5.2%. This sequence was found in an adult who received the AZD1222 COVID-19 vaccine. Sequencing used peripheral blood, obtained 28 days after the second AZD1222 dose.

The CDR3 coding sequence is TGTGCCACCAGCAGAAACAGGGCTGTCTATGGCTACACCTTC. Amino acids: CATSRNRAVYGYTF. The chain has TRBV15 and TRBJ1-2; D might be TRBD1 (6 bases). Germline V CDR1 and CDR2: LNHNV, YYDKDF (reference sequence). CDR3 length equals 14 residues. V was shortened by 2 bases and J by 4 bases, with 11 bases between the two germline ends.